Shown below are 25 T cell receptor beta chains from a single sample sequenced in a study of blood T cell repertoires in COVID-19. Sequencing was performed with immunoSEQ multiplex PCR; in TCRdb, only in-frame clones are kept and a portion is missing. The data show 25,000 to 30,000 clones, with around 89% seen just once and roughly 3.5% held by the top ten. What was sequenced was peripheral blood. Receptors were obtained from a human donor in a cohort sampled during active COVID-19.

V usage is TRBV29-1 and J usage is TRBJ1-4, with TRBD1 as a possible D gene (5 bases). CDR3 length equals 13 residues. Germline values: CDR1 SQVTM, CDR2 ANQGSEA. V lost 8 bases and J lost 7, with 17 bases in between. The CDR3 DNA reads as TGCAGCACTGGGGGGTTAGGGAGTGAAAAACTGTTTTTT. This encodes CSTGGLGSEKLFF.

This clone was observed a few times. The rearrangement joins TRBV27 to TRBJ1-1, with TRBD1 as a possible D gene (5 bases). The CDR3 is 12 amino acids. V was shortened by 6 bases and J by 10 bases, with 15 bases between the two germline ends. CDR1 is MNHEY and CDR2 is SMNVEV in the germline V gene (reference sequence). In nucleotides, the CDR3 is TGTGCCAGCAGCCAAACGGGGGGACGAGCTTTCTTT. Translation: CASSQTGGRAFF.

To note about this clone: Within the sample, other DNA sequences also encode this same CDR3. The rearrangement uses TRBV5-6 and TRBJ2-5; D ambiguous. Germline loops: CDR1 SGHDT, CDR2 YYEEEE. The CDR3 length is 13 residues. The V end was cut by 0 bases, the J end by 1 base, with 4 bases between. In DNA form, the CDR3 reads TGTGCCAGCAGCTTGGTCAGCCAAGAGACCCAGTACTTC. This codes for CASSLVSQETQYF.

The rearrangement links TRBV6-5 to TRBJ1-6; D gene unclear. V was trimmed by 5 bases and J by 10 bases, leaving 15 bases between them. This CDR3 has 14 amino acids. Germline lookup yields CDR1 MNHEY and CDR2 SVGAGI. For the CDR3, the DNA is TGTGCCAGCAGTCCGAACCCCGGGGTCTCACCCCTCCACTTT. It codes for CASSPNPGVSPLHF.

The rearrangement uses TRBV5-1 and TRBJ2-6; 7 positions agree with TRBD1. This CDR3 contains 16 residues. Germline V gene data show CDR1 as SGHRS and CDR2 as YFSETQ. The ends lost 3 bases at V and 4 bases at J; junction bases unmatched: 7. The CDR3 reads CASSWRTGEGANVLTF. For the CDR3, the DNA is TGCGCCAGCAGCTGGCGGACAGGCGAAGGGGCCAACGTCCTGACTTTC.

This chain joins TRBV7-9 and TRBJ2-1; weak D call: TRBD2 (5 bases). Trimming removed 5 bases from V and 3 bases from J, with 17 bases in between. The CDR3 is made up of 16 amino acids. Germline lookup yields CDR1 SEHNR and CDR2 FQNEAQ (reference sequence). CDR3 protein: CASSRAGGRFYNEQFF. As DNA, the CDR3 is TGTGCCAGCAGCCGCGCGGGCGGAAGGTTCTACAATGAGCAGTTCTTC.

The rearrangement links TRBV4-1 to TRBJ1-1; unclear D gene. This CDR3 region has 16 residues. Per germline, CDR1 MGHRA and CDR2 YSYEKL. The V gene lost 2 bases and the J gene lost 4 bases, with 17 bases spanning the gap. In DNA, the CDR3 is TGCGCCAGCAGCCAATTGAAGCCGGGAGGTAGCACTGAAGCTTTCTTT. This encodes CASSQLKPGGSTEAFF.

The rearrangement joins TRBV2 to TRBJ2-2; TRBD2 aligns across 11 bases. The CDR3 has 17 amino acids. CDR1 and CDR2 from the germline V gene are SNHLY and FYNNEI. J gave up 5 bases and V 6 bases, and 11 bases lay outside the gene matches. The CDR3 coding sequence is TGTGCCAGCAGCTTTAGCGGGGGGGCAAGTTGGACCGGGGAGCTGTTTTTT. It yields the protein CASSFSGGASWTGELFF.

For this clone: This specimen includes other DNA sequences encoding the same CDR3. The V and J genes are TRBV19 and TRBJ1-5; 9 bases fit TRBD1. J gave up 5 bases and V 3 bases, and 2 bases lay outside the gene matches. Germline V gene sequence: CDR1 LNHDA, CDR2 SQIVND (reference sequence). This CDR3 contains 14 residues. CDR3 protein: CASSIWTGDQPQHF. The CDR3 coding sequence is TGTGCCAGTAGTATCTGGACAGGGGATCAGCCCCAGCATTTT.

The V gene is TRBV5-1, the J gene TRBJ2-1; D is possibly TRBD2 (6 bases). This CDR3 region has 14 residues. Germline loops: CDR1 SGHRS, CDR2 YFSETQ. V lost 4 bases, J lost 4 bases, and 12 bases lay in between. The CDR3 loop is CASSIAGLYNEQFF. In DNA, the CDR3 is TGCGCCAGCAGCATTGCGGGACTTTACAATGAGCAGTTCTTC.

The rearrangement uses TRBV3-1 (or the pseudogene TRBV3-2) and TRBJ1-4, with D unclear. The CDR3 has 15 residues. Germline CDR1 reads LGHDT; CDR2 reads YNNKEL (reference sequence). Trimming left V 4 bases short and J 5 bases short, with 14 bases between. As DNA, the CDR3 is TGTGCCAGCAGCCCAGCCGAGGCACCGAATGAAAAACTGTTTTTT. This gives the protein CASSPAEAPNEKLFF.

Written as DNA, the CDR3 is TGTGCCAGCAGCGTAGAGGCGGTGGATACGCAGTATTTT. The encoded protein is CASSVEAVDTQYF. The chain employs TRBV9 and TRBJ2-3; D is unclear. CDR3 size: 13 residues. Deletions cut 0 bases from V and 6 bases from J, with 8 bases between. Germline V lookup: CDR1 SGDLS, CDR2 YYNGEE.

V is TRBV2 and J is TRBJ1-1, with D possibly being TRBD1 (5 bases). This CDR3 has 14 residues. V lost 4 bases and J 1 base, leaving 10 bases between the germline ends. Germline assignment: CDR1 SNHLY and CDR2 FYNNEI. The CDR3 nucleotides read TGTGCCAGCAGTGCCCTGGGGCCGAACACTGAAGCTTTCTTT. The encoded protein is CASSALGPNTEAFF.

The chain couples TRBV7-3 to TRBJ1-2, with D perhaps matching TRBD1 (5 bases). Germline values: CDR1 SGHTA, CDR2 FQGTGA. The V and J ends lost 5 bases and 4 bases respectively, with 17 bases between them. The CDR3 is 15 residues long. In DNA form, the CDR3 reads TGTGCCAGCAGCCCTCATTCGGGGGATCCCTATGGCTACACCTTC. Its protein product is CASSPHSGDPYGYTF.

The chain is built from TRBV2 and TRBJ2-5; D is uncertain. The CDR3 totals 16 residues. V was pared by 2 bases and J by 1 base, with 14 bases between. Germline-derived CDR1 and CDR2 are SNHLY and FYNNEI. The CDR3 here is CASSESRQGGQETQYF. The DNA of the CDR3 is TGTGCCAGCAGTGAAAGTCGGCAAGGCGGCCAAGAGACCCAGTACTTC. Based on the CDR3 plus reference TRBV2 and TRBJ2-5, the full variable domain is EPEVTQTPSHQVTQMGQEVILRCVPISNHLYFYWYRQILGQKVEFLVSFYNNEISEKSEIFDDQFSVERPDGSNFTLKIRSTKLEDSAMYFCASSESRQGGQETQYFGPGTRLLVL.

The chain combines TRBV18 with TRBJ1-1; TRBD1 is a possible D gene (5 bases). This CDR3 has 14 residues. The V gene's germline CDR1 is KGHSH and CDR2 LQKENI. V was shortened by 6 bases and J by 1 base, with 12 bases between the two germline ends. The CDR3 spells CASSAGRGNTEAFF. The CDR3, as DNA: TGTGCCAGCTCGGCGGGACGCGGGAACACTGAAGCTTTCTTT. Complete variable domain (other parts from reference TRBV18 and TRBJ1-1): NAGVMQNPRHLVRRRGQEARLRCSPMKGHSHVYWYRQLPEEGLKFMVYLQKENIIDESGMPKERFSAEFPKEGPSILRIQQVVRGDSAAYFCASSAGRGNTEAFFGQGTRLTVV.

The chain's CDR3 is CASRDRGPYREGYTF. CDR3 in DNA: TGTGCCAGCCGTGACAGGGGGCCCTATCGTGAAGGCTACACCTTC. This rearrangement joins TRBV19 to TRBJ1-2; 10 nucleotides align to TRBD1. With 9 bases clipped from V and 8 bases from J, the junction kept 15 bases outside the gene matches. Germline-derived CDR1 and CDR2 are LNHDA and SQIVND (reference sequence). The length of the CDR3 is 15 residues.

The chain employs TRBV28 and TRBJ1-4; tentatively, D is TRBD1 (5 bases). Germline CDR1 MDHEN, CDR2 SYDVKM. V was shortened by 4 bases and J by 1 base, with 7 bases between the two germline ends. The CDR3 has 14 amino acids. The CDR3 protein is CASSSGQTNEKLFF. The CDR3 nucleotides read TGTGCCAGCAGTTCAGGACAAACTAATGAAAAACTGTTTTTT.

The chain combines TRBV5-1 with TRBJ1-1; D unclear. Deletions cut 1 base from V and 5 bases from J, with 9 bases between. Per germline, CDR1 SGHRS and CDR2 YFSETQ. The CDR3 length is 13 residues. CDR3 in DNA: TGCGCCAGCAGCTTGATAAGGGAGACTGAAGCTTTCTTT. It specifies CASSLIRETEAFF.

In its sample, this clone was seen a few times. The CDR3 region is CASSLGPVGHEQYF. In DNA, the CDR3 is TGTGCCAGCAGCTTAGGGCCCGTGGGCCACGAGCAGTACTTC. The chain carries TRBV7-6 and TRBJ2-7, with D uncertain. From germline, CDR1 is SGHVS and CDR2 FNYEAQ. The CDR3 runs to 14 residues. Trimming stripped 1 base from V and 5 bases from J, with 12 bases between. The full variable domain, in which reference TRBV7-6 and TRBJ2-7 provide the parts outside the CDR3, is GAGVSQSPRYKVTKRGQDVALRCDPISGHVSLYWYRQALGQGPEFLTYFNYEAQQDKSGLPNDRFSAERPEGSISTLTIQRTEQRDSAMYRCASSLGPVGHEQYFGPGTRLTVT.

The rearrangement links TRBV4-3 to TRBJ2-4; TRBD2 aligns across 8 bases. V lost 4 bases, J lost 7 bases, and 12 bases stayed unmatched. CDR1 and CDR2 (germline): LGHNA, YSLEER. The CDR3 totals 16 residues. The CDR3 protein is CASSLHPAGGGNIQYF. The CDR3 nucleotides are TGCGCCAGCAGCCTCCACCCCGCGGGGGGCGGGAACATTCAGTACTTC.

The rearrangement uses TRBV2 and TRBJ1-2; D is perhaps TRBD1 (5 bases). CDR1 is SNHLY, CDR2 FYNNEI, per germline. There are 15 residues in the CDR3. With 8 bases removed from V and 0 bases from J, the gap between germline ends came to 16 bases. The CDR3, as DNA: TGTGCCAGCGACGACAGCGCCGAGTCTAACTATGGCTACACCTTC. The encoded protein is CASDDSAESNYGYTF.

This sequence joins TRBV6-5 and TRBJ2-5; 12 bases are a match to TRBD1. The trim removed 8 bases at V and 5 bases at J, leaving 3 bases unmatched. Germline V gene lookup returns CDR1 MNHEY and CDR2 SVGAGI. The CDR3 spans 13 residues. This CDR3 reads CASRGQGAETQYF. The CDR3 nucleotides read TGTGCCAGCCGGGGACAGGGGGCTGAGACCCAGTACTTC.

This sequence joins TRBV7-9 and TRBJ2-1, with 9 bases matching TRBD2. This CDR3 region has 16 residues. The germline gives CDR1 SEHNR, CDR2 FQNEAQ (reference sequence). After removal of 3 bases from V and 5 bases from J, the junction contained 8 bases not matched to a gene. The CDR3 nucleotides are TGTGCCAGCAGCTTTGAGCTAGCGGGGTGGGACAATGAGCAGTTCTTC. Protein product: CASSFELAGWDNEQFF. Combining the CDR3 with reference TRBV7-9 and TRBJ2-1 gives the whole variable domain DTGVSQNPRHKITKRGQNVTFRCDPISEHNRLYWYRQTLGQGPEFLTYFQNEAQLEKSRLLSDRFSAERPKGSFSTLEIQRTEQGDSAMYLCASSFELAGWDNEQFFGPGTRLTVL.

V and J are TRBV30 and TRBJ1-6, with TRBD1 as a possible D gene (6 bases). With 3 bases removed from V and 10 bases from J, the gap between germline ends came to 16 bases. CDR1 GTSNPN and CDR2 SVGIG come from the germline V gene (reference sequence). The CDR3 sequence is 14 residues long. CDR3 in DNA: TGTGCCTGGAGGGTACAGGGTATCTGGTCACCCCTCCACTTT. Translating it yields CAWRVQGIWSPLHF.